Each of the 16 T cell receptor beta chains below was sequenced from the same sample in a study of tumor-infiltrating lymphocytes in glioblastoma multiforme. Multiple V-beta primers and a C-beta primer amplified TCRB from RNA. MiXCR was run by TCRdb on the multiplex PCR reads, yielding one entry per CDR3 protein. The sample includes some 10,000 distinct CDR3 sequences, roughly two thirds of them seen just once. The material sequenced was brain tumor tissue. Receptors were obtained from a male donor with glioblastoma.

Worth noting for this clonotype: Since a much larger clone is just one base distant, this may be a read error. The chain uses TRBV12-3 or TRBV12-4 and TRBJ1-1; D not certain. The CDR3 has 13 residues. The V end lost 10 bases, the J end lost 1 base, and 13 bases lay between the germline ends. The DNA for the CDR3 is TGTGCCATCGCAGGCATACGGAACACTGAAGCTTTCTTT. Protein product: CAIAGIRNTEAFF.

A single count supports this clonotype. This chain links TRBV4-2 with TRBJ1-6, with no clear D. The germline V gene encodes CDR1 LGHNA and CDR2 YNFKEQ. Trimming removed 3 bases from V and 12 bases from J, with 15 bases in between. This CDR3 spans 14 amino acids. CDR3 region: CASSQAQVGGPLHF. In nucleotides, the CDR3 is TGTGCCAGCAGCCAGGCGCAGGTGGGTGGACCCCTCCACTTT.

About this clonotype itself: This may stem from a read error, because a much larger clone lies one nucleotide away. V is TRBV10-2 and J is TRBJ2-7; the D gene is possibly TRBD2 (5 bases). CDR3 size: 11 residues. With 2 bases removed from V and 9 bases from J, the gap between germline ends came to 8 bases. Germline values: CDR1 WSHSY, CDR2 SAAADI. As DNA, the CDR3 is TGCGCCAGCAGTGAGGCGGGTACGCAGTACTTC. Amino acids: CASSEAGTQYF.

This chain joins TRBV20-1 and TRBJ2-4, with D perhaps given as TRBD1 or TRBD2 (7 bases each). Per germline, CDR1 DFQATT and CDR2 SNEGSKA (reference sequence). This CDR3 has 17 amino acids. The ends were cut back, 0 bases at V and 0 bases at J, with 15 bases in the middle. This chain's CDR3 is CSARDRTRGLAKNIQYF. As DNA, the CDR3 is TGCAGTGCTAGAGACAGGACTAGGGGGCTAGCCAAAAACATTCAGTACTTC.

The chain has TRBV10-3 and TRBJ2-1; D is possibly TRBD2 (5 bases). The germline CDR1 and CDR2 sequences are ENHRY and SYGVKD. There are 11 residues in the CDR3. This chain's CDR3 is CVNSEGNEQFF. The CDR3 nucleotides read TGTGTCAACAGTGAGGGTAATGAGCAGTTCTTC.

This clonotype came up many times. The chain combines TRBV7-8 with TRBJ2-1; D is possibly TRBD1 (6 bases). Germline-derived CDR1 and CDR2 are SGHVS and FQNEAQ. CDR3 length: 16 residues. Deletions cut 1 base from V and 0 bases from J, with 10 bases between. CDR3: CASSLGADSSYNEQFF. The CDR3 DNA sequence: TGTGCCAGCAGCTTAGGGGCGGACAGCTCCTACAATGAGCAGTTCTTC.

With regard to this clonotype: One end of the junction varies from germline; a read error may be responsible. The chain recombines TRBV29-1 with TRBJ2-1; D possibly uses TRBD1 or TRBD2 (7 bases each). The CDR3 sequence is 14 residues long. Germline CDR1 reads SQVTM; CDR2 reads ANQGSEA. The CDR3 is CIVGGGRGGNEQFF. The CDR3, as DNA: TGCATCGTTGGGGGCGGCAGGGGGGGCAATGAGCAGTTCTTC.

This clonotype was seen at least ten times. J is TRBJ1-1 and V is TRBV28; no definite D call. Germline assignment: CDR1 MDHEN and CDR2 SYDVKM. Trimming shortened V by 5 bases and J by 3 bases, and 4 bases separated the two germline ends. The CDR3 extends over 11 amino acids. The DNA for the CDR3 is TGTGCCAGCAGTGGATACACTGAAGCTTTCTTT. It translates to CASSGYTEAFF.

Details on this clonotype: An end of the junction does not agree with germline; a read error may underlie this. The rearrangement uses TRBV6-5 and TRBJ2-7, with D perhaps TRBD1 (6 bases). In germline, CDR1 is MNHEY, CDR2 SVGAGI. The CDR3 is 14 amino acids. CDR3 loop: CTSSITGHGYEQYF. In DNA form, the CDR3 reads TGTACCAGCAGTATAACGGGACATGGCTACGAGCAGTACTTC.

To note about this clonotype: The junction and the germline gene differ at one end; a read error may be behind it. The genes are TRBV6-5 and TRBJ2-7; 8 bases map to TRBD1. This CDR3 has 13 residues. Germline assignment: CDR1 MNHEY and CDR2 SVGAGI. For the CDR3, the DNA is TGTGCCAGCAGTACCGGACAGGGAGACGAGCAGTACTTT. Amino acid sequence: CASSTGQGDEQYF.

This clonotype has ten or more counts. The V and J genes are TRBV28 and TRBJ2-7; the D gene is possibly TRBD2 (6 bases). Deletions cut 6 bases from V and 6 bases from J, with 21 bases between. Germline values: CDR1 MDHEN, CDR2 SYDVKM. This CDR3 spans 15 amino acids. CDR3 DNA: TGTGCCAGCAGGACCATGGGCGTCTTGCGGGGCGAGCAGTACTTC. Amino acid sequence: CASRTMGVLRGEQYF.

The V gene is TRBV6-1, the J gene TRBJ2-7; possibly TRBD1 for D (6 bases). V was trimmed by 7 bases and J by 2 bases, leaving 15 bases between them. The germline V gene has CDR1 MNHNS and CDR2 SASEGT. The CDR3 length is 14 residues. The CDR3 DNA is TGTGCCAGCAATGTACAGGGTGGTCCCTACGAGCAGTACTTC. The encoded protein is CASNVQGGPYEQYF.

A remark on this clonotype: The junction departs from the called germline gene at one end, perhaps through a read error. The rearrangement joins TRBV6-5 to TRBJ2-2; possibly TRBD2 for D (7 bases). The CDR3 is 13 amino acids. Germline-derived CDR1 and CDR2 are MNHEY and SVGAGI. DNA of the CDR3: TGTGCCAGCAGTTATGCAGGGAGGGGGGGGCTGTCTTTT. Protein: CASSYAGRGGLSF.

Worth noting for this clonotype: No conserved phenylalanine or tryptophan ends this CDR3, so it is likely a read error. The DNA is left out, because the CDR3 cannot be placed on it with certainty; the CDR3 is given as TCRdb lists it. This chain uses TRBV29-1 with TRBJ2-5. Looked up from germline, CDR1 is SQVTM and CDR2 is ANQGSEA. The CDR3 totals 11 residues, both ends included. This CDR3 reads CSVRPQETKYL.

Remarks on this clonotype: At one boundary the junction diverges from the germline segment, which might be a read error. The chain is built from TRBV29-1 and TRBJ2-1; either TRBD1 or TRBD2 may fit D (5 bases each). The CDR3 length is 14 residues. In germline, CDR1 is SQVTM, CDR2 ANQGSEA. The DNA for the CDR3 is TGCAGCACTCGGGACGTGTGCTCCTACAATGAGCAGTTTTTC. It is translated as CSTRDVCSYNEQFF.

As concerns this clonotype: Because it lacks the conserved phenylalanine or tryptophan at the end, this CDR3 is likely a read error. This sequence joins TRBV29-1 and TRBJ2-2; weak D call: TRBD1 (7 bases). Germline loops: CDR1 SQVTM, CDR2 ANQGSEA. The CDR3 covers 14 residues. The CDR3 loop reads CSVASPGGTGELFS. The CDR3 DNA is TGCAGCGTTGCGAGTCCAGGGGGGACCGGGGAACTGTTTTCT.